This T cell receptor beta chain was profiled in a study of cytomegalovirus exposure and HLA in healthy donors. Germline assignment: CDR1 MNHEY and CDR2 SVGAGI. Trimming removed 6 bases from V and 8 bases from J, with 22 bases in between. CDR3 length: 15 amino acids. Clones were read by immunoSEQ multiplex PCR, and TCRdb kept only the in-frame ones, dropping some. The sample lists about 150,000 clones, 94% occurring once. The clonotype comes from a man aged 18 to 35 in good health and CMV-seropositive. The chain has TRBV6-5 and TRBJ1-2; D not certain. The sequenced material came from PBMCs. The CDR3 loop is CASRDTVAARGGYTF. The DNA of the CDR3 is TGTGCCAGCAGAGATACAGTGGCTGCTCGGGGAGGCTACACCTTC.